Listed here is a single TCR beta chain. The method was immunoSEQ multiplex PCR; TCRdb's version includes in-frame clones alone and lacks a portion of them. The sample consists of 35,000 to 50,000 clones, roughly three quarters of them appearing once. The source of the sample is a study of memory CD4+ T cells and cytomegalovirus serostatus. Single viable CD3+CD4+CD8-CD45RO+ cells were sorted as the memory CD4+ T cells. With 1 base removed from V and 7 bases from J, the gap between germline ends came to 10 bases. The CDR3 spans 13 residues. Germline V gene sequence: CDR1 SEHNR, CDR2 FQNEAQ (reference sequence).

This TCR came from an adult in good health and CMV-seronegative. Material for sequencing was memory CD4+ T cells from blood. The chain employs TRBV7-9 and TRBJ1-2, with D unclear. The DNA of the CDR3 is TGTGCCAGCAGCTTAGATGGATCTTCTGGCTACACCTTC. Its translation is CASSLDGSSGYTF.